This entry lists 15 T cell receptor beta chains sequenced from one sample in a study. TCRdb reanalysed the RT-PCR reads using MiXCR and keeps one entry per CDR3 protein. The sample lists hundreds of thousands of distinct CDR3 sequences; 13% to 15% were seen once. What was sequenced was memory CD4+ T cells from blood. These receptors were taken from a female donor in good health, serving as a healthy control.

This clonotype was seen at least ten times. The J gene is TRBJ2-1, the V gene TRBV20-1; D might be TRBD2 (5 bases). This CDR3 comprises 17 residues. Germline CDR1 reads DFQATT; CDR2 reads SNEGSKA (reference sequence). V shed 0 bases and J shed 4 bases, with 19 bases lying between them. This chain's CDR3 is CSAREPNMGSDYNEQFF. The CDR3 DNA reads TGCAGTGCTAGAGAGCCGAATATGGGGAGCGATTACAATGAGCAGTTCTTC.

The table lists this clonotype with a few counts. The chain combines TRBV11-2 with TRBJ1-5; D remains unclear. The CDR3 consists of 13 residues. Germline CDR1 reads SGHAT; CDR2 reads FQNNGV. Trimming cost V 3 bases and J 4 bases, with 7 bases left between them. CDR3 sequence (DNA): TGTGCCAGCAGCTTTGAGTTGAATCAGCCCCAGCATTTT. Amino acid sequence: CASSFELNQPQHF. Full variable domain (missing parts from reference TRBV11-2 and TRBJ1-5): EAGVAQSPRYKIIEKRQSVAFWCNPISGHATLYWYQQILGQGPKLLIQFQNNGVVDDSQLPKDRFSAERLKGVDSTLKIQPAKLEDSAVYLCASSFELNQPQHFGDGTRLSIL.

There are a few counts of this clonotype. The chain recombines TRBV4-2 with TRBJ1-1, with D perhaps TRBD1 (6 bases). Germline CDR1 LGHNA, CDR2 YNFKEQ. The CDR3 has 13 amino acids. Deletions cut 4 bases from V and 4 bases from J, with 10 bases between. The chain's CDR3 is CASSRDNPTEAFF. The CDR3, as DNA: TGTGCCAGCAGCCGGGACAATCCCACTGAAGCTTTCTTT.

The chain joins TRBV12-3 or TRBV12-4 to TRBJ1-2; D is perhaps TRBD1 (5 bases). The CDR3 covers 13 residues. The germline V and J ends were trimmed by 8 bases and 4 bases, with 14 bases remaining between them. CDR3 sequence: CASRSGTLYGYTF. CDR3 bases: TGTGCCAGCCGATCCGGGACTCTCTATGGCTACACCTTC.

The chain links TRBV7-2 to TRBJ2-1, with TRBD2 matching over 9 bases. Germline-derived CDR1 and CDR2 are SGHTA and FQGNSA. This CDR3 has 15 amino acids. Trimming cost V 1 base and J 9 bases; bases outside gene matches: 7. In DNA form, the CDR3 reads TGTGCCAGCAGCTTAGTCGGGACTAGCAGGAGTGAGCAGTTCTTC. As protein: CASSLVGTSRSEQFF.

The chain employs TRBV6-1 and TRBJ2-3; 13 bases map to TRBD2. V trimming: 7 bases; J trimming: 3 bases; junction bases outside the gene matches: 4. This CDR3 spans 15 amino acids. Germline values: CDR1 MNHNS, CDR2 SASEGT. In nucleotides, the CDR3 is TGTGCCAGCATTTTGACTAGCGGGGGGACAGATACGCAGTATTTT. Its translation: CASILTSGGTDTQYF.

The chain has TRBV12-3 or TRBV12-4 and TRBJ2-3; unclear D gene. Trimming left V 3 bases short and J 0 bases short, with 7 bases between. The CDR3 is 14 amino acids. CDR3 DNA: TGTGCCAGCAGTTTTGGCTGGAGCACAGATACGCAGTATTTT. It is translated as CASSFGWSTDTQYF.

The CDR3 loop reads CASSSTGPGPYNEQFF. CDR3 sequence (DNA): TGTGCCAGCAGTTCGACGGGGCCGGGCCCCTACAATGAGCAGTTCTTC. The genes are TRBV6-6 and TRBJ2-1; D possibly matches TRBD1 or TRBD2 (5 bases each). Trimming took 4 bases from V and 2 from J, leaving 15 bases between them. Germline CDR1 and CDR2: MNHNY and SVGAGI (reference sequence). This CDR3 has 16 residues.

The chain recombines TRBV20-1 with TRBJ2-3, with TRBD1 as a possible D gene (5 bases). CDR1 and CDR2 from the germline V gene are DFQATT and SNEGSKA (reference sequence). Trimming shortened V by 0 bases and J by 0 bases, and 10 bases separated the two germline ends. The CDR3 runs to 15 residues. The CDR3 nucleotides read TGCAGTGCTAGAGATTGGACATCCAGCACAGATACGCAGTATTTT. It translates to CSARDWTSSTDTQYF.

This clonotype has a handful of counts. V and J are TRBV5-1 and TRBJ1-3; TRBD1 is a possible D gene (5 bases). With 0 bases removed from V and 1 base from J, the gap between germline ends came to 8 bases. This CDR3 comprises 15 residues. Germline V gene data show CDR1 as SGHRS and CDR2 as YFSETQ. The CDR3 DNA reads TGCGCCAGCAGCTTGGACGGGGGATCTGGAAACACCATATATTTT. Translated: CASSLDGGSGNTIYF.

The chain couples TRBV7-3 to TRBJ1-4, with D tentatively TRBD1 (6 bases). Trimming took off 2 bases at V and 1 base at J, with 11 bases between the two ends. This CDR3 spans 16 amino acids. The germline CDR1 and CDR2 sequences are SGHTA and FQGTGA. CDR3 nucleotide sequence: TGTGCCAGCAGCTTACACCCCAGGGGAACTAATGAAAAACTGTTTTTT. It specifies CASSLHPRGTNEKLFF.

This clonotype was observed a handful of times. The V call is TRBV24-1, the J call TRBJ2-3; 9 bases fit TRBD1. The V and J ends lost 6 bases and 2 bases, in that order; junction bases with no gene match: 11. In germline, CDR1 is KGHDR, CDR2 SFDVKD. The CDR3 runs 17 residues. CDR3 coding DNA: TGTGCCACCAGTCAAGCCCCGGTACAGGGGGCCACAGATACGCAGTATTTT. This encodes CATSQAPVQGATDTQYF.

DNA for the CDR3: TGCAGTGCTAGAGTGGGCAACATACTTGGGGCCAACGTCCTGACTTTC. Translating it yields CSARVGNILGANVLTF. The V gene is TRBV20-1, the J gene TRBJ2-6; D gene uncertain. The V end lost 1 base, the J end lost 3 bases, and 13 bases lay between the germline ends. Germline V gene data show CDR1 as DFQATT and CDR2 as SNEGSKA (reference sequence). CDR3 size: 16 residues.

This clonotype was counted ten times or more. The chain combines TRBV29-1 with TRBJ2-5; D remains unclear. Germline CDR1 is SQVTM and CDR2 is ANQGSEA. The CDR3 sequence is 12 residues long. V lost 4 bases, J lost 2 bases, and 8 bases lay in between. The CDR3 DNA sequence: TGCAGCGTTGTAGCACCTCAAGAGACCCAGTACTTC. Translation gives CSVVAPQETQYF.

This clonotype was counted only a few times. The chain recombines TRBV21-1 with TRBJ2-1; the listed D gene, TRBD1, was not tested against the DNA. TRBV21-1 is tagged as a pseudogene. The CDR3 loop spans 17 amino acids. In nucleotides, the CDR3 is TGTGCCAGCAGCAAAGCTCCCGGATCCGCCGAATACAATGAGCAGTTCTTC. This sequence encodes CASSKAPGSAEYNEQFF.